Listed below are T cell receptor beta chains from one sample, sequenced in a study of control samples from healthy donors and cancer patients. Only in-frame clones appear in the TCRdb table, and some are missing; sequencing was by immunoSEQ multiplex PCR. The table includes about 120,000 clones, about nine tenths detected once. Specimen: blood. These receptors were obtained from a man aged 40-49 years in good health. Both conserved end residues are part of each CDR3. D genes are given only for firm matches. Clone size is stated in some rows and not others, as once, few, many or a class when expanded.

clone_size	j_call	v_call	d_call	cdr3_aa	cdr3_nt
-	TRBJ1-2	TRBV3-1/TRBV3-2	TRBD1	CASSVTGGESGYTF	TGTGCCAGCAGTGTCACAGGGGGAGAGTCTGGCTACACCTTC
-	TRBJ1-6	TRBV7-8	TRBD1	CASSLSGTESSPLHF	TGTGCCAGCAGCTTAAGCGGGACAGAGAGTTCACCCCTCCACTTT
-	TRBJ2-3	TRBV11-3	-	CASSLDSTDTQYF	TGTGCCAGCAGCTTAGATAGCACAGATACGCAGTATTTT
-	TRBJ1-1	TRBV9	-	CASSLGNWDTEAFF	TGTGCCAGCAGTCTAGGGAATTGGGACACTGAAGCTTTCTTT
-	TRBJ2-3	TRBV29-1	-	CSAKTGSGGTQYF	TGCAGCGCGAAGACAGGTTCAGGCGGTACGCAGTATTTT
-	TRBJ1-6	TRBV14	-	CASSPLAGPNSPLHF	TGTGCCAGCAGCCCCTTGGCAGGGCCAAACTCACCCCTCCACTTT
-	TRBJ1-1	TRBV5-1	TRBD1	CASSRDRESPTEAFF	TGCGCCAGCAGCCGGGACAGGGAGTCTCCCACTGAAGCTTTCTTT
-	TRBJ1-1	TRBV5-1	-	CASSLGGLTEAFF	TGCGCCAGCAGCTTGGGGGGCTTGACTGAAGCTTTCTTT
-	TRBJ2-3	TRBV6-6	-	CASSYLRITDTQYF	TGTGCCAGCAGTTACCTCAGAATCACAGATACGCAGTATTTT
-	TRBJ1-4	TRBV29-1	-	CSVGQIGTNEKLFF	TGCAGCGTTGGGCAGATTGGAACTAATGAAAAACTGTTTTTT
-	TRBJ2-3	TRBV6-2/TRBV6-3	-	CASSYFRGGDTQYF	TGTGCCAGCAGTTACTTTAGAGGGGGAGATACGCAGTATTTT
once	TRBJ2-7	TRBV28	TRBD1	CASSPSQGAGYEQYF	TGTGCCAGCAGTCCCTCGCAGGGGGCAGGGTACGAGCAGTACTTC
-	TRBJ2-3	TRBV13	-	CASSLARGAGTRGTDTQYF	TGTGCCAGCAGCTTGGCCAGGGGGGCCGGGACAAGGGGCACAGATACGCAGTATTTT
-	TRBJ1-4	TRBV7-8	-	CASSARQWANEKLFF	TGTGCCAGCAGCGCCAGACAGTGGGCTAATGAAAAACTGTTTTTT
-	TRBJ2-5	TRBV5-4	TRBD2	CASSLVLAGLETQYF	TGTGCCAGCAGCTTGGTCCTAGCGGGGTTGGAGACCCAGTACTTC
few	TRBJ2-2	TRBV19	-	CASSIFGQRNTGELFF	TGTGCCAGTAGTATATTCGGACAGAGGAACACCGGGGAGCTGTTTTTT
-	TRBJ1-6	TRBV5-6	TRBD1	CASSSRQGSPLHF	TGTGCCAGCAGCTCGAGACAGGGTTCACCCCTCCACTTT